This TCR beta chain appears in the sequencing data of a study of cytomegalovirus exposure and HLA in healthy donors. Details on this clone: Its cognate antigen is unknown.

The PCR had 60 Vbeta and 13 Jbeta primers. The protocol was immunoSEQ multiplex PCR, while the TCRdb copy is restricted to in-frame clones and leaves out a portion. The sample shows about 160,000 clones, 70% to 85% of them seen only once. Study-level findings and limits: In an earlier analysis, about 87% or about 30%: the productive usage of most TCR beta V segments.

Germline V gene data show CDR1 as SGHAT and CDR2 as FQNNGV. The V and J ends lost 4 bases and 6 bases, in that order; junction bases with no gene match: 15. This CDR3 spans 17 amino acids. The clonotype originates from a man in his forties in good health and CMV-seronegative. This rearrangement joins TRBV11-2 to TRBJ2-7; 10 bases match TRBD2. Input material: PBMCs. CDR3 in amino acids: CASSSQLTGLAIREQYF. The CDR3 DNA sequence: TGTGCCAGCAGCTCCCAACTTACGGGACTAGCGATTCGCGAGCAGTACTTC.